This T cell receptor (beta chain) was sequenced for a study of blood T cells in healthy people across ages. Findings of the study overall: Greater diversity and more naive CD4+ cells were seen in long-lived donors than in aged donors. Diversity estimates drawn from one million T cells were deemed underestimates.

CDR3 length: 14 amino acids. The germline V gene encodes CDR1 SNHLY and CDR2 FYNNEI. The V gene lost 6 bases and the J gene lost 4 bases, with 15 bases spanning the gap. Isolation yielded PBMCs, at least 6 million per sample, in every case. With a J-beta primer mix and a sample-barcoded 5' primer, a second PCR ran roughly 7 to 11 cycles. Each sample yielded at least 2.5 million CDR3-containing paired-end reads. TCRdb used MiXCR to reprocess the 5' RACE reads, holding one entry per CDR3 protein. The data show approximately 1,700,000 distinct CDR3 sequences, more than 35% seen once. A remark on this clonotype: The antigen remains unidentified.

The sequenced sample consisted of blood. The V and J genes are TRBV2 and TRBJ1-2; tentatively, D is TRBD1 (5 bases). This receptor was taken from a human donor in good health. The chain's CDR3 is CASRQAEEGYGYTF. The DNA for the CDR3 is TGTGCCAGCAGACAGGCTGAGGAGGGCTATGGCTACACCTTC. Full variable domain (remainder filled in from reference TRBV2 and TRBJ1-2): EPEVTQTPSHQVTQMGQEVILRCVPISNHLYFYWYRQILGQKVEFLVSFYNNEISEKSEIFDDQFSVERPDGSNFTLKIRSTKLEDSAMYFCASRQAEEGYGYTFGSGTRLTVV.